This TCR beta chain emerged from a study of cytotoxic CD8 clonotypes in ibrutinib-treated CLL. Some clones are missing from TCRdb's copy, which holds only in-frame ones; the method was immunoSEQ multiplex PCR. Here the sample spans roughly 180,000 clones, under 85% being singletons. The specimen was PBMCs, collected after 24 months of ibrutinib treatment. The sequence derives from a human donor with chronic lymphocytic leukemia.

CDR3: CAWRTPGSTYEQYF. CDR3 in DNA: TGTGCCTGGAGAACCCCAGGATCGACATACGAGCAGTACTTC. The chain joins TRBV30 to TRBJ2-7; D is undetermined. The CDR3 is 14 amino acids. The germline V gene encodes CDR1 GTSNPN and CDR2 SVGIG (reference sequence). The ends were cut back, 3 bases at V and 4 bases at J, with 16 bases in the middle.